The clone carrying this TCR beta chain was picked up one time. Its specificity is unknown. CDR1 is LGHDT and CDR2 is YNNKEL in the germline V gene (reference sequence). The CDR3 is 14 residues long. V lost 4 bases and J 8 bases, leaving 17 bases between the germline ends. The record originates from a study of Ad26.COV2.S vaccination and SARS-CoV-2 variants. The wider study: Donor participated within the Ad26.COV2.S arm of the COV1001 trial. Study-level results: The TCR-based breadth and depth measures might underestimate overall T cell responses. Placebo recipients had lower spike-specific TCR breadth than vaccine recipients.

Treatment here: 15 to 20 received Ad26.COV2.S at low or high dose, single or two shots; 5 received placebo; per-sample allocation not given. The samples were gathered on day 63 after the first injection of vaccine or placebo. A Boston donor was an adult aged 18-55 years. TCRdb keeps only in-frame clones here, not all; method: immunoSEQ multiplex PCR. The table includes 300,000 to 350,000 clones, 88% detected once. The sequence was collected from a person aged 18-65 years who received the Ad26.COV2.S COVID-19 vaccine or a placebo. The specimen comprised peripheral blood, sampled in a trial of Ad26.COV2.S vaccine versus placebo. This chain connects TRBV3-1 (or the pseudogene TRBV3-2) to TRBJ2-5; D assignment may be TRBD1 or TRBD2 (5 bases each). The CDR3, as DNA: TGTGCCAGCAGCCTTGGGACGGGGCCAATCACCCAGTACTTC. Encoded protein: CASSLGTGPITQYF.